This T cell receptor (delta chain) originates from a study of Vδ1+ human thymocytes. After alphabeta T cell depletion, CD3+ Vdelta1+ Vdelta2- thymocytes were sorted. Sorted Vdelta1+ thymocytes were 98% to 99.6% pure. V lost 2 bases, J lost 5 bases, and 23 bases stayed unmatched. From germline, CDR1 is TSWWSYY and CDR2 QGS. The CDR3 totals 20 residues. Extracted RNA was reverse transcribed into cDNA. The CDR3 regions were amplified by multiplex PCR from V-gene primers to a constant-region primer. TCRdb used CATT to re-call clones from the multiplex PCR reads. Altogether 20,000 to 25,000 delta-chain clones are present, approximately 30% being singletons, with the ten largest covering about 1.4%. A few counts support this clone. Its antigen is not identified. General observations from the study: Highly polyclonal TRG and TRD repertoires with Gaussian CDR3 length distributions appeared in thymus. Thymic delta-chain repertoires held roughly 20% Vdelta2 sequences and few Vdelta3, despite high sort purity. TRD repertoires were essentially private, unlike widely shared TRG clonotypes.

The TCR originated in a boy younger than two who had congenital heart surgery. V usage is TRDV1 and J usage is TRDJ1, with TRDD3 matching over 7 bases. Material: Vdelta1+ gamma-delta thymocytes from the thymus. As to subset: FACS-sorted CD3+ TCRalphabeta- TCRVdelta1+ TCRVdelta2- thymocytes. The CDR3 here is CALGETWTFRGIGDSDKLIF. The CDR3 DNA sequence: TGTGCTCTTGGGGAAACATGGACATTCCGGGGGATTGGTGATTCTGATAAACTCATCTTT.